This TCR beta chain is drawn from a study of regulatory T cells in long-lasting Graves disease. At the level of the study: By definition, persistent Graves' disease involved antithyroid drugs for over 5 years alongside positive TSH receptor antibodies.

Library construction for TCR beta used iRepertoire HTBI primers and Arm-PCR of CDR3 regions. MiXCR, run by TCRdb on the multiplex PCR reads, gives a single entry per CDR3 protein. The sample comprises approximately 500,000 distinct CDR3 sequences, roughly 21% of which are singletons, and more than 6% rests with the top ten. Study conclusions and caveats: Persistent disease showed a preference for TRBV28, TRBJ1-2 and TRBJ2-5. Small numbers of samples may have cut accuracy.

Time point specified: persistent/refractory GD, antithyroid drugs over 5 years with positive TRAb. The TCR library used RNA extracted from PBMCs. Graves' disease diagnoses followed American Thyroid Association guidelines. Note on this clonotype: Its antigen is unidentified.

This CDR3 comprises 15 residues. Trimming removed 8 bases from V and 4 bases from J; junction bases left unmatched: 8. Germline V gives CDR1 MDHEN, CDR2 SYDVKM. Sequences were derived from peripheral blood mononuclear cells (PBMCs), sampled when the disease was refractory, from a patient treated with antithyroid drugs. The receptor's source is a female donor with Graves disease. The chain links TRBV28 to TRBJ2-1, with 10 bases that match TRBD1. The CDR3 here is CASFPPGQGYNEQFF. Here the CDR3 DNA reads TGTGCCAGCTTTCCCCCGGGACAGGGGTACAATGAGCAGTTCTTC.